The text below deals with one T cell receptor beta chain. The CDR3 contains 18 residues. Germline V gives CDR1 MNHEY, CDR2 SMNVEV (reference sequence). V shed 6 bases and J shed 5 bases, with 28 bases lying between them. Profiled with immunoSEQ multiplex PCR; TCRdb holds only in-frame clones, not every one. The sample shows under 150,000 clones, 85% to 90% of them seen only once. These data are taken from a study of OX40 agonist ivuxolimab in advanced cancers. The sequences come from CD4+ or CD8+ T cells sorted from blood, collected in a trial of the OX40 agonist ivuxolimab. The receptor was derived from an adult with an advanced solid tumor such as melanoma, head and neck, liver or kidney cancer. This chain uses TRBV27 with TRBJ2-5; D is perhaps TRBD2 (8 bases). In DNA, the CDR3 is TGTGCCAGCAGCTCCCAAGCCGGGAGGGGGCTCCTATTTGAGACCCAGTACTTC. Translated: CASSSQAGRGLLFETQYF.